This passage covers 20 T cell receptor beta chains from one sample sequenced in a study of blood T cell repertoires in COVID-19. Here immunoSEQ multiplex PCR was the method, and the copy in TCRdb shows in-frame clones only, minus some. The table records around 250,000 clones, around 83% of them present only once. The sample comprised peripheral blood. The receptors originated from a woman younger than 30 with acute or convalescent COVID-19.

The chain is built from TRBV27 and TRBJ1-2, with 11 nucleotides matching TRBD1. J lost 2 bases, V lost 0 bases, and 2 bases had no gene match. The length of the CDR3 is 16 residues. Germline V gene sequence: CDR1 MNHEY, CDR2 SMNVEV (reference sequence). In DNA, the CDR3 is TGTGCCAGCAGTTTATCCGGACAGGGGGCAAACTATGGCTACACCTTC. This sequence encodes CASSLSGQGANYGYTF.

This clone is a singleton in its sample. The chain uses TRBV27 and TRBJ1-6; 8 bases line up with TRBD1. Per the germline V gene, CDR1 is MNHEY and CDR2 is SMNVEV (reference sequence). V gave up 3 bases and J gave up 6 bases; unmatched junction bases: 7. The CDR3 sequence is 16 residues long. CDR3 DNA: TGTGCCAGCAGTTTCGGACAGGGACGGGGTAATTCACCCCTCCACTTT. This codes for CASSFGQGRGNSPLHF.

V is TRBV6-5 and J is TRBJ1-1; tentative D call: TRBD1 (6 bases). Germline V gene lookup returns CDR1 MNHEY and CDR2 SVGAGI. This CDR3 spans 13 amino acids. V lost 6 bases and J 5 bases, leaving 13 bases between the germline ends. The CDR3 sequence is CASSLTQGTEAFF. Written as DNA, the CDR3 is TGTGCCAGCAGCTTAACACAGGGAACTGAAGCTTTCTTT.

This clone showed up just a few times. This rearrangement joins TRBV6-6 to TRBJ1-2; a weak D match, TRBD1 (5 bases). The CDR3 has 14 residues. The V end lost 5 bases, the J end lost 4 bases, and 14 bases lay between the germline ends. Germline assignment: CDR1 MNHNY and CDR2 SVGAGI (reference sequence). Here the CDR3 DNA reads TGTGCCAGCAGTACCCCGGGACTCAGCTATGGCTACACCTTC. Its protein is CASSTPGLSYGYTF.

The genes are TRBV12-3 or TRBV12-4 and TRBJ2-7; 11 nucleotides match TRBD2. The V and J ends lost 7 bases and 12 bases, in that order; junction bases with no gene match: 11. The CDR3 runs to 13 residues. CDR3 in amino acids: CASTRGTSGGTYF. The CDR3 DNA reads as TGTGCCAGCACCCGTGGGACTAGCGGAGGAACGTACTTC.

The rearrangement joins TRBV7-3 to TRBJ1-1, with 9 bases that match TRBD1. CDR1 and CDR2 (germline): SGHTA, FQGTGA. The trim removed 4 bases at V and 5 bases at J, leaving 2 bases unmatched. This CDR3 has 13 amino acids. In nucleotides, the CDR3 is TGTGCCAGCAGCTCGGGACAGGGAACTGAAGCTTTCTTT. It yields the protein CASSSGQGTEAFF.

In regard to this clone: Other DNA sequences in this sample translate to the same CDR3. V is TRBV19 and J is TRBJ2-1; tentatively, D is TRBD2 (6 bases). The germline V gene encodes CDR1 LNHDA and CDR2 SQIVND (reference sequence). Trimming left V 3 bases short and J 3 bases short, with 9 bases between. This CDR3 contains 14 residues. The CDR3 nucleotides are TGTGCCAGTAGTATCGGAGGGGACTACAATGAGCAGTTCTTC. It is translated as CASSIGGDYNEQFF.

The chain couples TRBV11-2 to TRBJ2-1, with TRBD2 matching over 10 bases. Germline V gene sequence: CDR1 SGHAT, CDR2 FQNNGV. V gave up 3 bases and J gave up 7 bases; unmatched junction bases: 9. This CDR3 spans 16 amino acids. The CDR3 sequence: CASSFSAGGLDNEQFF. The CDR3 DNA reads as TGTGCCAGCAGCTTCTCAGCGGGAGGGCTCGATAATGAGCAGTTCTTC. The full variable domain, in which reference TRBV11-2 and TRBJ2-1 provide the parts outside the CDR3, is EAGVAQSPRYKIIEKRQSVAFWCNPISGHATLYWYQQILGQGPKLLIQFQNNGVVDDSQLPKDRFSAERLKGVDSTLKIQPAKLEDSAVYLCASSFSAGGLDNEQFFGPGTRLTVL.

The chain combines TRBV28 with TRBJ2-4; 11 bases line up with TRBD2. Germline loops: CDR1 MDHEN, CDR2 SYDVKM. The CDR3 is 17 residues long. V trimming: 2 bases; J trimming: 5 bases; junction bases outside the gene matches: 8. Written as DNA, the CDR3 is TGTGCCAGCAGTTTACTACTAGCGGGAGTTGGGGAAAACATTCAGTACTTC. Translating it yields CASSLLLAGVGENIQYF.

The chain carries TRBV6-1 and TRBJ1-2; possible D gene TRBD1, 5 bases. Germline CDR1 and CDR2: MNHNS and SASEGT. The CDR3 length is 15 residues. V gave up 1 base and J gave up 0 bases, with 9 bases separating them. CDR3 coding DNA: TGTGCCAGCAGTGAAGTCTTGACAGCTAACTATGGCTACACCTTC. Its translation: CASSEVLTANYGYTF.

V gene TRBV14 combines with J gene TRBJ1-2; 8 nucleotides agree with TRBD1. V was clipped by 0 bases and J by 0 bases; unmatched bases: 12. The CDR3 has 19 residues. CDR1 SGHDN and CDR2 FVKESK come from the germline V gene. This chain's CDR3 is CASSQDPRTGSPPNYGYTF. CDR3 bases: TGTGCCAGCAGCCAAGATCCCCGGACAGGGTCCCCCCCTAACTATGGCTACACCTTC.

The rearrangement links TRBV19 to TRBJ2-7; TRBD2 agrees at 13 bases. Germline values: CDR1 LNHDA, CDR2 SQIVND (reference sequence). This CDR3 region has 20 residues. V was clipped by 3 bases and J by 1 base; unmatched bases: 15. CDR3 in amino acids: CASSIFGGRWTSGSSYEQYF. The CDR3 region has the DNA TGTGCCAGTAGTATTTTCGGGGGACGCTGGACTAGCGGGAGTTCCTACGAGCAGTACTTC.

V gene TRBV5-4 combines with J gene TRBJ2-1; 7 bases fit TRBD2. Germline values: CDR1 SGHNT, CDR2 YYREEE (reference sequence). This CDR3 contains 16 residues. J lost 1 base, V lost 1 base, and 5 bases had no gene match. The CDR3 spells CASSLTSGASYNEQFF. CDR3 sequence (DNA): TGTGCCAGCAGCTTGACCAGCGGGGCTTCCTACAATGAGCAGTTCTTC.

The rearrangement joins TRBV5-1 to TRBJ1-1, with a weak D call TRBD1 (6 bases). The CDR3 has 15 amino acids. CDR1 is SGHRS, CDR2 YFSETQ, per germline. V was clipped by 0 bases and J by 4 bases, with 13 bases between them. The CDR3 reads CASSLAMVGATEAFF. The CDR3 DNA sequence: TGCGCCAGCAGCTTGGCCATGGTGGGGGCCACTGAAGCTTTCTTT.

The rearrangement uses TRBV30 and TRBJ2-7, with 7 bases fitting TRBD1. The V gene's germline CDR1 is GTSNPN and CDR2 SVGIG (reference sequence). The CDR3 extends over 13 amino acids. The junction had 6 bases not matched to a gene; V was cut back by 2 bases and J by 5 bases. The CDR3 reads CAWSRQGGNEQYF. CDR3 sequence (DNA): TGTGCCTGGAGTCGACAGGGTGGAAACGAGCAGTACTTC. Supplemented by reference TRBV30 and TRBJ2-7, the full variable domain reads SQTIHQWPATLVQPVGSPLSLECTVEGTSNPNLYWYRQAAGRGLQLLFYSVGIGQISSEVPQNLSASRPQDRQFILSSKKLLLSDSGFYLCAWSRQGGNEQYFGPGTRLTVT.

J is TRBJ2-1 and V is TRBV9; possible D gene TRBD2, 5 bases. There are 16 residues in the CDR3. Per germline, CDR1 SGDLS and CDR2 YYNGEE. V was shortened by 0 bases and J by 5 bases, with 15 bases between the two germline ends. The CDR3 DNA follows: TGTGCCAGCAGCGTAGGGCAACGATGGACTGACAATGAGCAGTTCTTC. Translating it yields CASSVGQRWTDNEQFF.

The chain links TRBV12-3 or TRBV12-4 to TRBJ1-1; D call uncertain. The CDR3 contains 13 residues. V lost 7 bases, J lost 1 base, and 10 bases lay in between. CDR3: CASTRASNTEAFF. The CDR3 DNA is TGTGCCAGCACCCGCGCCTCGAACACTGAAGCTTTCTTT.

V gene TRBV30 combines with J gene TRBJ2-7; TRBD1 aligns across 11 bases. With V trimmed by 4 bases and J by 6 bases, 8 bases remained unmatched. CDR1 is GTSNPN, CDR2 SVGIG, per germline (reference sequence). The CDR3 loop spans 14 amino acids. The CDR3 region has the DNA TGTGCCTGGAAGCCGGGACAGGGGGTTCGCGAGCAGTACTTC. Its protein is CAWKPGQGVREQYF.

The J gene is TRBJ2-5, the V gene TRBV28; 9 bases line up with TRBD2. Per germline, CDR1 MDHEN and CDR2 SYDVKM. This CDR3 spans 16 amino acids. V lost 8 bases to trimming and J lost 5 bases; unmatched junction nucleotides: 15. DNA for the CDR3: TGTGCCAGCGAGGCGGGAGGACTAGCGTTTTTGGAGACCCAGTACTTC. It codes for CASEAGGLAFLETQYF.

The chain joins TRBV6-6 to TRBJ1-2; tentatively, D is TRBD1 (5 bases). V gave up 0 bases and J gave up 8 bases, with 10 bases separating them. The CDR3 has 13 residues. Germline V lookup: CDR1 MNHNY, CDR2 SVGAGI (reference sequence). As DNA, the CDR3 is TGTGCCAGCAGTTACTCGATTGGGGGGGGCTACACCTTC. It codes for CASSYSIGGGYTF.